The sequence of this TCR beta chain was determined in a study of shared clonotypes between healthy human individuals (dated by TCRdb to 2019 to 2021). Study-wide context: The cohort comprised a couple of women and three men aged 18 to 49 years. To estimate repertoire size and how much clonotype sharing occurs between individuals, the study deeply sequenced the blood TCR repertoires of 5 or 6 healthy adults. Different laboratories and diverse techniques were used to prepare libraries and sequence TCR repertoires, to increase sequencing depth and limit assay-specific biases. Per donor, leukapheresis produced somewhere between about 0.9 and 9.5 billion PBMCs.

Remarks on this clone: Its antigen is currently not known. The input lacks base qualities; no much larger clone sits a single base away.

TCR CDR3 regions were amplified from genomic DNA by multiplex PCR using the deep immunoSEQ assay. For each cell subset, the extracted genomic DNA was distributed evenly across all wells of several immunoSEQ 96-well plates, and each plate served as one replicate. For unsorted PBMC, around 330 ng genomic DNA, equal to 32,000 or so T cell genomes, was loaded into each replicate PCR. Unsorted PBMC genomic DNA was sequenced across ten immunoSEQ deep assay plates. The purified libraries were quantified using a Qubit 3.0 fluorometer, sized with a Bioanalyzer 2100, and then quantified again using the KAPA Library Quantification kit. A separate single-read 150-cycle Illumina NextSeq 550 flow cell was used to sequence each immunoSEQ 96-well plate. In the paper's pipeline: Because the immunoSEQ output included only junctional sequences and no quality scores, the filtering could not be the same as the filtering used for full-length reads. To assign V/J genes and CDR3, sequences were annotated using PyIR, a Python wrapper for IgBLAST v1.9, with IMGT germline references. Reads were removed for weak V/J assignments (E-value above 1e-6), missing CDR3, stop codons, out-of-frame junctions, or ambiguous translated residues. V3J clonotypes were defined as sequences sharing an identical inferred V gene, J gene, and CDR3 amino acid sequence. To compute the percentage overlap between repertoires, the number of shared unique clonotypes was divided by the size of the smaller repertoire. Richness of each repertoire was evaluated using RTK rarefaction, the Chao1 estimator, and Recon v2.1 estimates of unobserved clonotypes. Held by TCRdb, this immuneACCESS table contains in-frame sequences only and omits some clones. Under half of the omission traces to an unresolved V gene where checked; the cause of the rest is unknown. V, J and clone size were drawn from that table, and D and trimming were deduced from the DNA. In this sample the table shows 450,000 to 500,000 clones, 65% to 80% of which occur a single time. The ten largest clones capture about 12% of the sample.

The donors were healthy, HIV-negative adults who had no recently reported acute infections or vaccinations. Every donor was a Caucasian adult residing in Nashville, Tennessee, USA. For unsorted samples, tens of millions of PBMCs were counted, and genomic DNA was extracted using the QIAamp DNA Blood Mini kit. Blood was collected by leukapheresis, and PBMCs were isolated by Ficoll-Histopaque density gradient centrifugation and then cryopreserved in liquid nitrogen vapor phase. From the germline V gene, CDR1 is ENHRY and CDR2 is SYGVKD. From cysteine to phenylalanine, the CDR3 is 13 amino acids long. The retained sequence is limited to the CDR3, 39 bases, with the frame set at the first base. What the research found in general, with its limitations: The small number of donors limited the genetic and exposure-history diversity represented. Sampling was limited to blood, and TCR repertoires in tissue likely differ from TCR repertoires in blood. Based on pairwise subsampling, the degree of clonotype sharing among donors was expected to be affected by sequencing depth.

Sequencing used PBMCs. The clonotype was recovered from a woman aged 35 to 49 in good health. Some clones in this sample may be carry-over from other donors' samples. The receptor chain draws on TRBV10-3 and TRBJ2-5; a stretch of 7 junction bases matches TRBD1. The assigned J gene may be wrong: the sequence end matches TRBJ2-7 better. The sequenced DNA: TGTGCCATCAACCCCGGGACAGCCTACGAGCAGTACTTC. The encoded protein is CAINPGTAYEQYF.